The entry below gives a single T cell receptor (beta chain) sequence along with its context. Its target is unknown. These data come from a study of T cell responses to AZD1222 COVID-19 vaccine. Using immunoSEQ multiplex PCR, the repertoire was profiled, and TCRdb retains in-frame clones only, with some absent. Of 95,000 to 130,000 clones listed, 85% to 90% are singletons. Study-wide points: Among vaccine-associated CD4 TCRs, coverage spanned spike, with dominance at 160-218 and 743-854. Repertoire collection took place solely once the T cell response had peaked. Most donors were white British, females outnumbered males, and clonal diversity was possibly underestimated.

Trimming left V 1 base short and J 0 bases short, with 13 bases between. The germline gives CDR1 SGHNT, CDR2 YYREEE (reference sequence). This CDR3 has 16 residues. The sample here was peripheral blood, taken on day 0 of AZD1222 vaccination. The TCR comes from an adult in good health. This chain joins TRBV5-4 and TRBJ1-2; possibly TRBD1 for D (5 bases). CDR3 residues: CASSLMDKPSNYGYTF. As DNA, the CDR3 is TGTGCCAGCAGCTTGATGGACAAACCCTCTAACTATGGCTACACCTTC.